The clone carrying this T cell receptor beta chain was found a few times. This sample is part of a study of cytomegalovirus exposure and HLA in healthy donors. Donors were ostensibly healthy at sampling, although undocumented immune exposures were probable. The PCR made use of 60 Vbeta and 13 Jbeta primers. TCRdb's copy holds only in-frame clones and misses some; the assay was immunoSEQ multiplex PCR. The repertoire has approximately 150,000 clones, approximately 83% of them found once; the top ten carry approximately 1.6%. The germline V gene has CDR1 SGHDT and CDR2 YYEEEE. Trimming removed 5 bases from V and 6 bases from J; junction bases left unmatched: 8. The CDR3 is 14 amino acids.

Sequencing input: PBMCs. This TCR was recovered from a woman aged 40 to 50 in good health and CMV-seronegative. The V call is TRBV5-6, the J call TRBJ2-3; 8 nucleotides agree with TRBD1. The chain's CDR3 is CASRDSTGADTQYF. The CDR3 nucleotides are TGTGCCAGCAGGGACTCGACAGGGGCCGATACGCAGTATTTT.